One sample yielded the 18 T cell receptor beta chains listed below, sequenced in a study of blood T cell repertoires in COVID-19. Assay: immunoSEQ multiplex PCR; the TCRdb copy retains only in-frame clones and omits some. The sample yields about 170,000 clones, 65% to 85% seen once. The sample was peripheral blood. These receptors all stem from a man between 65 and 85 years old with active or convalescent COVID-19.

The rearrangement links TRBV19 to TRBJ1-1, with D possibly matching TRBD1 (5 bases). Trimming stripped 7 bases from V and 4 bases from J, with 16 bases between. The CDR3 length is 14 residues. Germline V lookup: CDR1 LNHDA, CDR2 SQIVND (reference sequence). The CDR3 sequence is CASTGRQGGTEAFF. The CDR3 DNA is TGTGCCAGTACGGGGAGGCAGGGAGGCACTGAAGCTTTCTTT.

This clone was seen just once. The CDR3 reads CASSPRLRNTEAFF. The CDR3 DNA reads as TGTGCCAGCAGCCCGAGACTCAGGAACACTGAAGCTTTCTTT. The chain joins TRBV7-9 to TRBJ1-1; D remains unclear. The CDR3 has 14 residues. Germline V gene lookup returns CDR1 SEHNR and CDR2 FQNEAQ (reference sequence). Trimming cost V 5 bases and J 1 base, with 11 bases left between them.

The V and J genes are TRBV14 and TRBJ2-6, with D maybe TRBD1 (6 bases). V gave up 5 bases and J gave up 0 bases, with 11 bases separating them. The CDR3 covers 16 residues. In germline, CDR1 is SGHDN, CDR2 FVKESK. CDR3 amino acids: CASSKLDSSGANVLTF. The CDR3 DNA reads as TGTGCCAGCAGCAAACTGGACAGCTCTGGGGCCAACGTCCTGACTTTC.

In nucleotides, the CDR3 is TGTGCCAGCAGCCACAGGGAAGGGTCGAGCAATCAGCCCCAGCATTTT. It is translated as CASSHREGSSNQPQHF. This chain uses TRBV7-2 with TRBJ1-5; D is possibly TRBD1 (6 bases). Trimming took off 5 bases at V and 1 base at J, with 15 bases between the two ends. Germline V gene sequence: CDR1 SGHTA, CDR2 FQGNSA. The CDR3 covers 16 residues.

The V call is TRBV6-6, the J call TRBJ2-1; 14 bases fit TRBD2. This CDR3 contains 16 residues. CDR1 is MNHNY and CDR2 is SVGAGI in the germline V gene (reference sequence). V gave up 6 bases and J gave up 0 bases; unmatched junction bases: 1. The CDR3 DNA reads TGTGCCAGCAGGGGGACTAGCGGGGGCTCCTACAATGAGCAGTTCTTC. Residues: CASRGTSGGSYNEQFF.

The chain recombines TRBV14 with TRBJ1-4; D is undetermined. Germline V gene lookup returns CDR1 SGHDN and CDR2 FVKESK. The CDR3 consists of 16 residues. V was shortened by 4 bases and J by 4 bases, with 16 bases between the two germline ends. For the CDR3, the DNA is TGTGCCAGCAGCCCGTCGATCGGGATAGGTAATGAAAAACTGTTTTTT. It encodes CASSPSIGIGNEKLFF.

The chain uses TRBV28 and TRBJ2-7; possibly TRBD2 for D (5 bases). Looked up from germline, CDR1 is MDHEN and CDR2 is SYDVKM. Trimming pared 2 bases from V and 4 bases from J, leaving 12 bases between. CDR3 size: 14 residues. CDR3 amino acids: CASSLMGLAYEQYF. The CDR3 coding sequence is TGTGCCAGCAGTTTAATGGGCCTAGCTTACGAGCAGTACTTC.

The chain couples TRBV5-8 to TRBJ1-2, with 9 bases aligning to TRBD1. Germline CDR1 reads SGHTS; CDR2 reads YDEGEE. Trimming took 4 bases from V and 4 from J; bases not matched to a gene: 5. This CDR3 has 14 amino acids. CDR3 protein: CASSRTGDLYGYTF. CDR3 coding DNA: TGTGCCAGCAGCCGGACAGGGGATCTCTATGGCTACACCTTC.

V gene TRBV7-8 combines with J gene TRBJ1-2; 9 bases align to TRBD1. CDR3 length: 17 amino acids. The V segment lost 5 bases and the J segment 2 bases; nucleotides outside the gene matches: 12. Germline loops: CDR1 SGHVS, CDR2 FQNEAQ. CDR3 nucleotide sequence: TGTGCCAGCAGCCCACCGGGACAGGGAGCTTTGAACTATGGCTACACCTTC. Translation gives CASSPPGQGALNYGYTF. Looking up the rest from reference TRBV7-8 and TRBJ1-2 gives the full variable domain: GAGVSQSPRYKVAKRGQDVALRCDPISGHVSLFWYQQALGQGPEFLTYFQNEAQLDKSGLPSDRFFAERPEGSVSTLKIQRTQQEDSAVYLCASSPPGQGALNYGYTFGSGTRLTVV.

This clone was seen more than once but under ten times. V gene TRBV6-5 combines with J gene TRBJ1-6, with D possibly matching TRBD1 (5 bases). The germline V gene has CDR1 MNHEY and CDR2 SVGAGI. Between the trimmed V and J ends, which lost 7 bases and 7 bases, there was a span of 17 bases. The CDR3 covers 15 residues. CDR3 coding DNA: TGTGCCAGCATGGTGGGAGGGGCCACCAATTCACCCCTCCACTTT. Its protein product is CASMVGGATNSPLHF.

This chain joins TRBV27 and TRBJ1-4; D might be TRBD1 (6 bases). V gave up 0 bases and J gave up 7 bases, with 12 bases separating them. This CDR3 has 15 residues. CDR1 is MNHEY and CDR2 is SMNVEV in the germline V gene (reference sequence). The CDR3 spells CASSLSGTLGEKLFF. The CDR3 DNA reads TGTGCCAGCAGTTTATCTGGGACATTGGGTGAAAAACTGTTTTTT.

This chain uses TRBV28 with TRBJ2-3; 7 positions match TRBD1. The CDR3 has 15 amino acids. Germline CDR1 and CDR2: MDHEN and SYDVKM. V was clipped by 6 bases and J by 4 bases; unmatched bases: 10. The CDR3: CASSREGAYADTQYF. The DNA of the CDR3 is TGTGCCAGCAGCCGAGAGGGGGCGTACGCAGATACGCAGTATTTT.

The chain combines TRBV27 with TRBJ2-1; 9 nucleotides line up with TRBD1. The germline V gene encodes CDR1 MNHEY and CDR2 SMNVEV (reference sequence). After removal of 6 bases from V and 1 base from J, the junction contained 4 bases not matched to a gene. The CDR3 contains 15 residues. The chain's CDR3 is CASSLDRGSYNEQFF. The CDR3 coding sequence is TGTGCCAGCAGCCTTGACAGGGGGTCCTACAATGAGCAGTTCTTC.

The gene calls are TRBV7-9 and TRBJ1-1; 9 positions match TRBD1. V was clipped by 4 bases and J by 7 bases; unmatched bases: 19. From germline, CDR1 is SEHNR and CDR2 FQNEAQ (reference sequence). The CDR3 consists of 18 residues. CDR3 nucleotides: TGTGCCAGCAGCTCTTACGGATCTACCCCGGACAGGGGAGTTGAAGCTTTCTTT. This gives the protein CASSSYGSTPDRGVEAFF. The variable domain in full, with the rest retrieved from reference TRBV7-9 and TRBJ1-1, is DTGVSQNPRHKITKRGQNVTFRCDPISEHNRLYWYRQTLGQGPEFLTYFQNEAQLEKSRLLSDRFSAERPKGSFSTLEIQRTEQGDSAMYLCASSSYGSTPDRGVEAFFGQGTRLTVV.

The chain couples TRBV5-1 to TRBJ2-5, with D possibly matching TRBD1 (6 bases). The germline CDR1 and CDR2 sequences are SGHRS and YFSETQ. With 4 bases removed from V and 1 base from J, the gap between germline ends came to 14 bases. This CDR3 spans 15 amino acids. The CDR3 sequence is CASSTMGHVQETQYF. The CDR3 region has the DNA TGCGCCAGCAGCACTATGGGACACGTCCAAGAGACCCAGTACTTC.

The V and J genes are TRBV18 and TRBJ1-3, with TRBD1 matching over 8 bases. The CDR3 totals 18 residues. V gave up 2 bases and J gave up 0 bases; unmatched junction bases: 9. Per the germline V gene, CDR1 is KGHSH and CDR2 is LQKENI. The CDR3 bases are TGTGCCAGCTCACCATCAGGGGGCCTTCTCCGCTCTGGAAACACCATATATTTT. It yields the protein CASSPSGGLLRSGNTIYF.

The chain couples TRBV5-4 to TRBJ1-5; 9 nucleotides agree with TRBD1. Trimming at V came to 4 bases and at J to 1 base, leaving 15 bases not matched to a gene. The CDR3 runs 19 residues. CDR1 and CDR2 (germline): SGHNT, YYREEE (reference sequence). CDR3 sequence reads: CASSPPGQGGFWSNQPQHF. In DNA form, the CDR3 reads TGTGCCAGCAGCCCTCCGGGACAGGGAGGGTTCTGGAGCAATCAGCCCCAGCATTTT.

Concerning this clone itself: Relative to the germline gene, one junction end is altered; a read error may explain this. CDR3 DNA: TGTGCCAGCAGGTTAGCGGGAGGAGATACGCAGTATTTT. Amino acids: CASRLAGGDTQYF. The chain combines TRBV12-3 or TRBV12-4 with TRBJ2-3; the match to TRBD2 covers 10 bases. The CDR3 loop spans 13 amino acids.